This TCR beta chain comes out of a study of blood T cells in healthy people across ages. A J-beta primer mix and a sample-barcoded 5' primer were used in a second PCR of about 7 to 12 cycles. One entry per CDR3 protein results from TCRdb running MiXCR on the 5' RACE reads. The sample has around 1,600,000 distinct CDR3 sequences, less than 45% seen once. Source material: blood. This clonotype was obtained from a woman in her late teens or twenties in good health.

The CDR3 sequence: CASSYQFGEQYF. The CDR3 bases are TGTGCCAGCAGTTACCAGTTCGGCGAGCAGTACTTC. V usage is TRBV6-2 or TRBV6-3 and J usage is TRBJ2-7; D ambiguous. CDR1 is MNHEY and CDR2 is SVGEGT in the germline V gene. V was clipped by 2 bases and J by 6 bases, with 8 bases between them. This CDR3 is 12 amino acids long.